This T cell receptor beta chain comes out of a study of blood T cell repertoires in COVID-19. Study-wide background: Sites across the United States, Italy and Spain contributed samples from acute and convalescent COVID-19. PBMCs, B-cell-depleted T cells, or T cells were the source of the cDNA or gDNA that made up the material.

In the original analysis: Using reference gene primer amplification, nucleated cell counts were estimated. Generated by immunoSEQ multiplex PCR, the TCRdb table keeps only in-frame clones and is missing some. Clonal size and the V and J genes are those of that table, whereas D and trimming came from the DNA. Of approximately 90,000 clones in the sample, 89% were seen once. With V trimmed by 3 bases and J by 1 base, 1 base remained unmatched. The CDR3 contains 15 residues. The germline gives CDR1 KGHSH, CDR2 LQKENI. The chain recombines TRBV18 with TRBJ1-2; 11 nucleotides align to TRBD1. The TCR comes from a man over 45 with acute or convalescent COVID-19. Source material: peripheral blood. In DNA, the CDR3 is TGTGCCAGCTCACCGGACAGGGGGCATAACTATGGCTACACCTTC. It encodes CASSPDRGHNYGYTF.